A single sample is the source of the 10 T cell receptor beta chains below, sequenced in a study of blood T cell repertoires in COVID-19. Clones were read by immunoSEQ multiplex PCR, and TCRdb kept only the in-frame ones, dropping some. The sample yields about 240,000 clones, about four fifths seen once. Sequencing input: PBMCs or T cells enriched from blood (not recorded which). Receptors originate from a woman between 35 and 50 years old who had been exposed to COVID-19.

The chain links TRBV6-5 to TRBJ1-4; TRBD1 matches at 7 bases. The CDR3 runs to 13 residues. V was clipped by 10 bases and J by 5 bases; unmatched bases: 7. Germline V gene lookup returns CDR1 MNHEY and CDR2 SVGAGI. The CDR3 bases are TGTGCCACCCAGGGGGACAGAAATGAAAAACTGTTTTTT. Protein sequence: CATQGDRNEKLFF.

The chain employs TRBV4-2 and TRBJ2-2; 11 bases map to TRBD2. Losses at the gene ends were 2 bases for V and 0 bases for J; bases not matched to a gene: 5. CDR3 length: 18 amino acids. CDR1 is LGHNA, CDR2 YNFKEQ, per germline. This CDR3 reads CASSQQTSGDTNTGELFF. The CDR3 DNA is TGTGCCAGCAGCCAACAGACTAGCGGGGATACGAACACCGGGGAGCTGTTTTTT.

In its sample, this clone was seen a few times. The rearrangement uses TRBV5-1 and TRBJ1-5; 10 nucleotides agree with TRBD1. V lost 4 bases, J lost 5 bases, and 3 bases stayed unmatched. The CDR3 consists of 14 residues. From germline, CDR1 is SGHRS and CDR2 YFSETQ. The chain's CDR3 is CASSDGTGDQPQHF. The CDR3 DNA is TGCGCCAGCAGCGACGGGACAGGGGATCAGCCCCAGCATTTT.

This clone has just a few counts. The chain has TRBV7-9 and TRBJ1-1, with D maybe TRBD1 (5 bases). The CDR3 is 13 amino acids. Germline-derived CDR1 and CDR2 are SEHNR and FQNEAQ (reference sequence). Trimming pared 5 bases from V and 6 bases from J, leaving 13 bases between. Here the CDR3 DNA reads TGTGCCAGCAGCGGAGACAGTTTCGCTGAAGCTTTCTTT. Protein: CASSGDSFAEAFF.

This chain joins TRBV5-4 and TRBJ2-2; D remains ambiguous. The V gene's germline CDR1 is SGHNT and CDR2 YYREEE (reference sequence). V lost 3 bases to trimming and J lost 5 bases, with 14 bases between them. The CDR3 is 15 residues long. CDR3 bases: TGTGCCAGCAGCTATAATACCGACGGGACCGGGGAGCTGTTTTTT. Translating gives CASSYNTDGTGELFF.

This sequence joins TRBV7-8 and TRBJ1-5; 11 bases agree with TRBD1. Losses at the gene ends were 5 bases for V and 4 bases for J; bases not matched to a gene: 4. The CDR3 has 15 amino acids. From germline, CDR1 is SGHVS and CDR2 FQNEAQ. The chain's CDR3 is CASSTGQGENQPQHF. The CDR3 bases are TGTGCCAGCAGCACGGGACAGGGGGAGAATCAGCCCCAGCATTTT.

The chain carries TRBV7-9 and TRBJ1-2; no reliable D call. Trimming removed 0 bases at V and 8 bases at J, with 16 bases between. The CDR3 extends over 15 amino acids. Germline CDR1 and CDR2: SEHNR and FQNEAQ (reference sequence). CDR3 sequence (DNA): TGTGCCAGCAGCTTAGCAATGGTGGAGGGAGTCGGCTACACCTTC. It is translated as CASSLAMVEGVGYTF.

This chain joins TRBV3-1 (or the pseudogene TRBV3-2) and TRBJ1-1; 7 nucleotides align to TRBD1. The trim removed 4 bases at V and 0 bases at J, leaving 2 bases unmatched. The CDR3 length is 14 residues. The germline gives CDR1 LGHDT, CDR2 YNNKEL (reference sequence). This chain's CDR3 is CASSRDRMNTEAFF. In DNA form, the CDR3 reads TGTGCCAGCAGCCGGGACAGAATGAACACTGAAGCTTTCTTT.

The chain couples TRBV5-1 to TRBJ2-3; 7 bases are a match to TRBD2. V gave up 6 bases and J gave up 5 bases; unmatched junction bases: 15. Germline loops: CDR1 SGHRS, CDR2 YFSETQ. The CDR3 totals 16 residues. The CDR3 DNA follows: TGCGCCAGCACCACGGGGGGAGCGACCGGGCGAGATACGCAGTATTTT. Amino acid sequence: CASTTGGATGRDTQYF.

The J gene is TRBJ2-1, the V gene TRBV13; 11 bases match TRBD2. The ends lost 5 bases at V and 6 bases at J; junction bases unmatched: 9. From germline, CDR1 is PRHDT and CDR2 FYEKMQ (reference sequence). The CDR3 totals 16 residues. CDR3 in amino acids: CASSVSGGAQGNEQFF. Written as DNA, the CDR3 is TGTGCCAGCAGCGTTAGCGGGGGGGCCCAGGGCAATGAGCAGTTCTTC.